The present T cell receptor beta chain was sequenced within a study of shared clonotypes between healthy human individuals. Samples left unsorted employed tens of millions of PBMCs for genomic DNA. This clone was seen a single time. The antigen is undetermined. Each cell subset's genomic DNA was divided evenly among several immunoSEQ plates. Some clones are missing from TCRdb's copy, which holds only in-frame ones; the method was immunoSEQ multiplex PCR. The sample shows about 470,000 clones, roughly 83% of them seen only once. Study-level findings and limits: Sharing of clonotypes among donors was expected to vary with sequencing depth. Exclusively blood specimens were collected; tissue repertoires likely differ.

V dropped 7 bases and J dropped 4 bases, with 16 bases sitting between them. The CDR3 extends over 13 amino acids. Germline V lookup: CDR1 SQVTM, CDR2 ANQGSEA. The sequencing sample was made of PBMCs. This rearrangement joins TRBV29-1 to TRBJ1-1; D gene unclear. The TCR comes from a woman aged 40 to 50 in good health. Some clones in this sample may be carry-over from other donors' samples. The DNA of the CDR3 is TGCAGCGGATTCTCAAGCCGGGGCACTGAAGCTTTCTTT. It codes for CSGFSSRGTEAFF.